One T cell receptor beta chain is described in this entry. The sample is drawn from a study of T cells in narcolepsy. Only in-frame clones appear in the TCRdb table, and some are missing; sequencing was by immunoSEQ multiplex PCR. The sample contains over 15,000 clones, 70% to 90% of which appear only once. This clonotype was obtained from a human donor in good health. The sample consisted of memory (CD45RA-) CD4+ T cells from blood.

CDR3 sequence: CASSVEAGQETQYF. The DNA for the CDR3 is TGTGCCAGCAGCGTAGAGGCGGGGCAAGAGACCCAGTACTTC. J is TRBJ2-5 and V is TRBV9, with D tentatively TRBD2 (6 bases). V shed 0 bases and J shed 2 bases, with 8 bases lying between them. The CDR3 extends over 14 amino acids. The V gene's germline CDR1 is SGDLS and CDR2 YYNGEE.